The clone carrying this TCR beta chain was counted at least ten times. Until they underwent thyroid surgery, no patient had received any treatment. The data derive from a study of metastatic and nonmetastatic thyroid tumors. This CDR3 is built from 15 residues. Trimming took 3 bases from V and 2 from J, leaving 12 bases between them. Germline lookup yields CDR1 SGHRS and CDR2 YFSETQ. Through MiXCR, TCRdb re-clonotyped the PCR reads. Altogether 100,000 or so clones are present, about 15% being singletons, with the ten largest covering 3.6%. This receptor was identified in a female donor with papillary thyroid cancer or a benign thyroid nodule (not recorded which). Some clones in this sample may be carry-over from other donors' samples. Sequencing used blood. V and J are TRBV5-1 and TRBJ2-1, with D perhaps TRBD1 or TRBD2 (7 bases each). Here the CDR3 reads CASSWEGAPYNEQFF. The CDR3 nucleotides are TGCGCCAGCAGCTGGGAGGGGGCCCCCTACAATGAGCAGTTCTTC.